Below, one T cell receptor (beta chain) is given with its context. Its antigen is currently not known. Base qualities were left out, and no much larger clone turns up one base away. The collaborating institutions used their own protocols to collect whole blood in K2EDTA tubes. For TCRbeta analysis, collaborator samples were shipped as frozen whole blood, as isolated PBMCs, or as DNA extracted from either sample type. The CDR3 runs 16 residues from the cysteine to the phenylalanine. The kept DNA is CDR3 alone, 48 bases in frame from the first base. As encoded in the germline V gene, CDR1 is SGHDN while CDR2 is FVKESK. V loses 3 bases of germline sequence and J loses 3 bases, and the interval between the two ends is 17 bases. TCRbeta CDR3 regions were amplified from genomic DNA using the immunoSEQ Assay, a bias-controlled multiplex PCR. Per the authors' processing: Nucleated cell counts per sample were estimated from amplification of reference gene primers within the assay. Sequence reads were collapsed and filtered to measure the absolute abundance of every unique TCRbeta CDR3 rearrangement. For each sample, productive Simpson clonality was calculated as the square root of Simpson's diversity index across productive rearrangements. Here the immuneACCESS table is served through TCRdb, limited to in-frame sequences with V and J called. Missing clones are a known gap in these copies; in checked studies unresolved V genes cover under half, and the rest lacks a known reason. V and J calls and clone size are copied from that table; D and trimming were computed from the DNA. The sample yields 150,000 to 160,000 clones; roughly 80% were counted once. The ten most abundant clones make up roughly 1.5% of the sample.

The record originates from a study of blood T cell repertoires in COVID-19 (dated by TCRdb to about 2020). In the study overall: The collaborator samples originated in the United States, Italy and Spain and spanned the acute and convalescent phases of COVID-19. Samples were obtained from the ongoing ImmuneRACE study (first 160 participants) and from 1,254 subjects provided by 6 global collaborators. Where available, HLA class I and class II types were taken from metadata supplied by the sample provider and were not determined by assay-based typing. The dataset comprised deeply sampled blood TCRbeta repertoires from subjects exposed to, actively infected with, or recovered from COVID-19. The repertoires were made available in a free public database intended to serve as a resource for research on the immune response to SARS-CoV-2. A de-identified subject ID, COVID-19 status, age in years and sex were almost always included in the sample metadata. The prospective study material was composed of cDNA or gDNA derived from T cells, B-cell-depleted T cells, or PBMCs. Points the paper makes about the study in general: Clinical and demographic metadata were provided uncurated, with the amount varying by source and participant.

The sequence is built from TRBV14 and TRBJ1-1; a tentative D match to TRBD1 spans 6 bases. The source is an older man with acute or convalescent COVID-19. Sequences were obtained from peripheral blood. Read as DNA, the sequence is TGTGCCAGCAGCCAGGGGAGGGGGTCGAAGGACACTGAAGCTTTCTTT. Its translation is CASSQGRGSKDTEAFF.